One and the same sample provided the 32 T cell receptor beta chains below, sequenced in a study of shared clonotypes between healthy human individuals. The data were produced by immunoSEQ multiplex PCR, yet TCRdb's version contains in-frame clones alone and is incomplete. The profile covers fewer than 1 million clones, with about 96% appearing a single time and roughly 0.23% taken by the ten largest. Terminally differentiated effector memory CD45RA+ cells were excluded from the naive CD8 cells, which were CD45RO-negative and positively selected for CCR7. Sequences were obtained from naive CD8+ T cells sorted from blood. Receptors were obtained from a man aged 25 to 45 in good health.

CDR3 nucleotide sequence: TGTGCCAGCAGTGAGCTTCCCGGGACTAGCGGGAAGTACTCCTACGAGCAGTACTTC. It codes for CASSELPGTSGKYSYEQYF. V gene TRBV2 combines with J gene TRBJ2-7; TRBD2 agrees at 13 bases. The CDR3 is 19 amino acids. V lost 3 bases to trimming and J lost 0 bases; unmatched junction nucleotides: 11. Germline CDR1 and CDR2: SNHLY and FYNNEI.

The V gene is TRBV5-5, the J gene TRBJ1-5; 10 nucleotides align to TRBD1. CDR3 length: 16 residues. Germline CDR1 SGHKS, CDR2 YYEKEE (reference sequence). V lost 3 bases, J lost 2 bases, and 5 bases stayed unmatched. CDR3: CASSSDRGPGNQPQHF. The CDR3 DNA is TGTGCCAGCAGCTCAGACAGGGGGCCTGGCAATCAGCCCCAGCATTTT.

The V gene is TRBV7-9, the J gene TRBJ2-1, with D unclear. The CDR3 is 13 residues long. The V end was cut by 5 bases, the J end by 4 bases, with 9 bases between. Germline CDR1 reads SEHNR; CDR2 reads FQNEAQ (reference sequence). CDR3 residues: CASSPSLYNEQFF. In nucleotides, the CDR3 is TGTGCCAGCAGCCCGTCGCTATACAATGAGCAGTTCTTC.

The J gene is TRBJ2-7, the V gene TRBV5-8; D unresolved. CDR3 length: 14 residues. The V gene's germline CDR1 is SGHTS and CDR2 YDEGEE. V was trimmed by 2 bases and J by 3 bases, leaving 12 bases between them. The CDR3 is CASSFSPAVYEQYF. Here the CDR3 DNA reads TGTGCCAGCAGCTTCTCTCCAGCTGTCTACGAGCAGTACTTC.

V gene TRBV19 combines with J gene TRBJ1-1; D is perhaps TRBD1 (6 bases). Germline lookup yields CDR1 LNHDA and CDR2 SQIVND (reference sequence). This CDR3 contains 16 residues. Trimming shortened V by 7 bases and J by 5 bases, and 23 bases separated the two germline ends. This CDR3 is CASTTAVQGTGTEAFF. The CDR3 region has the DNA TGTGCCAGTACGACCGCCGTACAGGGCACGGGGACTGAAGCTTTCTTT.

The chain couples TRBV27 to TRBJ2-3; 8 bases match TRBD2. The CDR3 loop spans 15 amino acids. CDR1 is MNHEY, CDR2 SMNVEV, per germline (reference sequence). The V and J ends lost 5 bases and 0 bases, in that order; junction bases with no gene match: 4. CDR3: CASSGLAISTDTQYF. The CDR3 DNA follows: TGTGCCAGCAGTGGACTAGCTATTAGCACAGATACGCAGTATTTT.

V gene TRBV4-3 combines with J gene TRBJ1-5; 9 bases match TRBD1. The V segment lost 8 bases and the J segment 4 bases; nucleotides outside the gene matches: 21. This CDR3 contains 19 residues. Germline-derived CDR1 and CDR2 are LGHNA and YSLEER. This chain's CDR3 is CASLTGTGRNIWGNQPQHF. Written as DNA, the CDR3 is TGCGCCAGCCTAACCGGGACAGGGAGGAATATCTGGGGTAATCAGCCCCAGCATTTT.

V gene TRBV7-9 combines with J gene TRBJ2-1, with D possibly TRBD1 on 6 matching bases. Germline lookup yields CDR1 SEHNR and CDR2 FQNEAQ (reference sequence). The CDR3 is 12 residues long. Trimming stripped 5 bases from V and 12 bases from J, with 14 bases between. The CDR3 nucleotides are TGTGCCAGCAGCCTTGACCTAGGGGGGCAGTTCTTC. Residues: CASSLDLGGQFF.

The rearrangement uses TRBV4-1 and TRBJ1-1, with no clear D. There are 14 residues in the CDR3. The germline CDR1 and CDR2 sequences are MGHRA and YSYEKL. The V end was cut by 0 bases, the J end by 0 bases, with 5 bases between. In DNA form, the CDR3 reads TGCGCCAGCAGCCAAGAGGGCGTGAACACTGAAGCTTTCTTT. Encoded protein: CASSQEGVNTEAFF.

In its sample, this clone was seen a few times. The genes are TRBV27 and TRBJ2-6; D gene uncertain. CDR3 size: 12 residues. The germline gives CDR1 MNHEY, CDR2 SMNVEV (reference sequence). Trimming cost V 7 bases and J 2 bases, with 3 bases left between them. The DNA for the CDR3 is TGTGCCAGCACTACTGGGGCCAACGTCCTGACTTTC. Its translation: CASTTGANVLTF.

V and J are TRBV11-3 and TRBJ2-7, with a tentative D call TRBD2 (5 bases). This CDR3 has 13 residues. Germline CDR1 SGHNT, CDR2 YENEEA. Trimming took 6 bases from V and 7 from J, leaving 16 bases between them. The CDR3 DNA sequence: TGTGCCAGCAGTCCCGAGGGTACGGGTGAGCAGTACTTC. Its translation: CASSPEGTGEQYF.

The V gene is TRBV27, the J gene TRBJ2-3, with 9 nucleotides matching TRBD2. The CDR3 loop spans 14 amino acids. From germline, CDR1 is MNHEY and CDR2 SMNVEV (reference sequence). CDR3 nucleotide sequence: TGTGGAAGCGGGAGGCATTCTAGCACAGATACGCAGTATTTT. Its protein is CGSGRHSSTDTQYF.

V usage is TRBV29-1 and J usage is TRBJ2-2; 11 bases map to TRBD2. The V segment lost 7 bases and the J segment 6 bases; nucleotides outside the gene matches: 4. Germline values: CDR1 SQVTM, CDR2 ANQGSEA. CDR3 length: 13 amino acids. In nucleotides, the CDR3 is TGCAGCGCCAGGACTAGCGGGCCCGGGGAGCTGTTTTTT. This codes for CSARTSGPGELFF.

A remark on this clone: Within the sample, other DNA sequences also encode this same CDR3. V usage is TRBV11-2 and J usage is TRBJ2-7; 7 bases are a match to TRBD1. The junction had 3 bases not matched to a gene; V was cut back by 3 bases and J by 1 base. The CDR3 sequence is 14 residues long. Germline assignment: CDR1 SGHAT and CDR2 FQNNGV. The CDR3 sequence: CASSLAGGSYEQYF. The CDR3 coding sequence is TGTGCCAGCAGCTTGGCAGGGGGTTCCTACGAGCAGTACTTC.

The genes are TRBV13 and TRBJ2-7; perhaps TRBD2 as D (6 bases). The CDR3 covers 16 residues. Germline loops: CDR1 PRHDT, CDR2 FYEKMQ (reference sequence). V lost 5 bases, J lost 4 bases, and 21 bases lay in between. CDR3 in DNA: TGTGCCAGCAGCCTCTCCTCGGGAGACATTGGGTACGAGCAGTACTTC. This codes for CASSLSSGDIGYEQYF.

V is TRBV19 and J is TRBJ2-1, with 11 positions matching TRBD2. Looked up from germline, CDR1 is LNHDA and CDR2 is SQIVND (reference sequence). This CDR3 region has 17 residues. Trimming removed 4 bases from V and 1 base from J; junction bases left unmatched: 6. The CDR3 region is CASSTLLAGESYNEQFF. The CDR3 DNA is TGTGCCAGTAGTACCTTACTAGCGGGAGAGTCCTACAATGAGCAGTTCTTC.

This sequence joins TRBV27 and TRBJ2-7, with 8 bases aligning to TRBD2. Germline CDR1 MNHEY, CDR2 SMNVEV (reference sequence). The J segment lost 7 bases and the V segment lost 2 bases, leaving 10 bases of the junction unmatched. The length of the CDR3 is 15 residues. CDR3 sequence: CASSLELAALREQYF. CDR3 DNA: TGTGCCAGCAGTTTAGAACTAGCGGCCTTGCGTGAGCAGTACTTC.

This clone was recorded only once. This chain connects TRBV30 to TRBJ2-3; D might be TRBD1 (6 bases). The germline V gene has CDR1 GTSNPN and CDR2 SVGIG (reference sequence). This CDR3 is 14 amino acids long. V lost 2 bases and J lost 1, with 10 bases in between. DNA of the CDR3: TGTGCCTGGAGTTTTTACAGGGGCACAGATACGCAGTATTTT. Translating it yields CAWSFYRGTDTQYF.

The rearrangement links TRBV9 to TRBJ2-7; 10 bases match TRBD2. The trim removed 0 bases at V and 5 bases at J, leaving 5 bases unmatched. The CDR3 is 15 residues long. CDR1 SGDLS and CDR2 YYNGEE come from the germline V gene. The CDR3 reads CASSVGSTSGNEQYF. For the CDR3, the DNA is TGTGCCAGCAGCGTAGGGTCCACTAGCGGGAACGAGCAGTACTTC.

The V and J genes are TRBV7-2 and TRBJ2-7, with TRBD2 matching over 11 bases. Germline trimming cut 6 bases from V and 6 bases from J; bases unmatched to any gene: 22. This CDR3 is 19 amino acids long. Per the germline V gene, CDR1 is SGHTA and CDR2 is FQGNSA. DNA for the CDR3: TGTGCCAGCAGTTTAATTAGATCGGGACTAGCGGACCTTGTTGCCGAGCAGTACTTC. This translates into CASSLIRSGLADLVAEQYF. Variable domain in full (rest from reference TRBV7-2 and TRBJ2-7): GAGVSQSPSNKVTEKGKDVELRCDPISGHTALYWYRQSLGQGLEFLIYFQGNSAPDKSGLPSDRFSAERTGGSVSTLTIQRTQQEDSAVYLCASSLIRSGLADLVAEQYFGPGTRLTVT.

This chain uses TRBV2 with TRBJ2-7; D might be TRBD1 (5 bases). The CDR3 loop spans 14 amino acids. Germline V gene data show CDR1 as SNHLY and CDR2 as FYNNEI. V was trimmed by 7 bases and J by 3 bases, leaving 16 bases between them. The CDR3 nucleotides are TGTGCCAGCAAAGGGGCAGTCGCTTTCTACGAGCAGTACTTC. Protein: CASKGAVAFYEQYF.

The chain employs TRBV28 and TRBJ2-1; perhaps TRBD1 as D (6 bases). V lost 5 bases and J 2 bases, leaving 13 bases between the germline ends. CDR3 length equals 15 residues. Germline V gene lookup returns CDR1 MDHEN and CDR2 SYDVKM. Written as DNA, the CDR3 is TGTGCCAGCAGTAAAATAGGACAGACCTACAATGAGCAGTTCTTC. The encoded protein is CASSKIGQTYNEQFF.

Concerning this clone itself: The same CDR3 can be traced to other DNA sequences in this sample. The CDR3 sequence: CASTSPGQDYEQYF. The CDR3 region has the DNA TGTGCCAGCACCTCCCCGGGACAGGACTACGAGCAGTACTTC. The rearrangement joins TRBV28 to TRBJ2-7, with TRBD1 matching 8 bases. The germline V gene encodes CDR1 MDHEN and CDR2 SYDVKM. The CDR3 spans 14 residues. Germline trimming cut 7 bases from V and 3 bases from J; bases unmatched to any gene: 8. The full variable domain, in which reference TRBV28 and TRBJ2-7 provide the parts outside the CDR3, is DVKVTQSSRYLVKRTGEKVFLECVQDMDHENMFWYRQDPGLGLRLIYFSYDVKMKEKGDIPEGYSVSREKKERFSLILESASTNQTSMYLCASTSPGQDYEQYFGPGTRLTVT.

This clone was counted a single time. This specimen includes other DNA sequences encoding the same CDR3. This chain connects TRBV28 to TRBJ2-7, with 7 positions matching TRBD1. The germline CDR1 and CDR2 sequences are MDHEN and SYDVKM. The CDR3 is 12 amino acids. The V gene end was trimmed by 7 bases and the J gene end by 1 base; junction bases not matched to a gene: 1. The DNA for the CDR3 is TGTGCCAGCACGGGACAGTCCTACGAGCAGTACTTC. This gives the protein CASTGQSYEQYF.

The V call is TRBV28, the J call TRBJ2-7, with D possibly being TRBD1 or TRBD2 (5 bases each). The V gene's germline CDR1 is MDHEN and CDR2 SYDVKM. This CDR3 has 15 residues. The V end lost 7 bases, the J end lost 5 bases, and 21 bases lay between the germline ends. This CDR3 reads CASTLDSGFPNEQYF. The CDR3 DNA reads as TGTGCCAGCACTCTTGACAGCGGCTTCCCCAACGAGCAGTACTTC.

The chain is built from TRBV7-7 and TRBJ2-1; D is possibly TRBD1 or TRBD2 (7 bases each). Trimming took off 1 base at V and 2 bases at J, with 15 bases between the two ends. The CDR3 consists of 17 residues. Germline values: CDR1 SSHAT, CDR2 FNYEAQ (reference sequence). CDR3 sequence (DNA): TGTGCCAGCAGCTTAGGTCCACAGGGGAGGGCCTACAATGAGCAGTTCTTC. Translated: CASSLGPQGRAYNEQFF. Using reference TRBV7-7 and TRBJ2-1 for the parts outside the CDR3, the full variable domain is GAGVSQSPRYKVTKRGQDVTLRCDPISSHATLYWYQQALGQGPEFLTYFNYEAQPDKSGLPSDRFSAERPEGSISTLTIQRTEQRDSAMYRCASSLGPQGRAYNEQFFGPGTRLTVL.

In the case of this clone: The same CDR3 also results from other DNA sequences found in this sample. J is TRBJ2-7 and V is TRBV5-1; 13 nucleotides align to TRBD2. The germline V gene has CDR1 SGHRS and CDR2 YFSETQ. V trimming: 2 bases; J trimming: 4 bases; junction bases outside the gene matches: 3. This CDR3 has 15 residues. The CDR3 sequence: CASSLRLAGGYEQYF. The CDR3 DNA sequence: TGCGCCAGCAGCTTACGACTAGCGGGGGGTTACGAGCAGTACTTC. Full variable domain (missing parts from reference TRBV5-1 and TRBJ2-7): KAGVTQTPRYLIKTRGQQVTLSCSPISGHRSVSWYQQTPGQGLQFLFEYFSETQRNKGNFPGRFSGRQFSNSRSEMNVSTLELGDSALYLCASSLRLAGGYEQYFGPGTRLTVT.

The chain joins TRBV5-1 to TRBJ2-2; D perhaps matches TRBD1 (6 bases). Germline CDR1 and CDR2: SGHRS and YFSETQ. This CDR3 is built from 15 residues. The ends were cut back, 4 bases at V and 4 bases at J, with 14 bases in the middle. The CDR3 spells CASSGYREITGELFF. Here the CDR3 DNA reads TGCGCCAGCAGCGGATACAGGGAAATCACCGGGGAGCTGTTTTTT.

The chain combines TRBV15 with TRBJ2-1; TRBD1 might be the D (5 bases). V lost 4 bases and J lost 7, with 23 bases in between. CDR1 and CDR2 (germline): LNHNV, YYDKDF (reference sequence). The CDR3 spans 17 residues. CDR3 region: CATSTPSRLVGLNEQFF. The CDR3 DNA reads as TGTGCCACCAGCACACCATCACGGCTAGTGGGGCTTAATGAGCAGTTCTTC. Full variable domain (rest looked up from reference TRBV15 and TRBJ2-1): DAMVIQNPRYQVTQFGKPVTLSCSQTLNHNVMYWYQQKSSQAPKLLFHYYDKDFNNEADTPDNFQSRRPNTSFCFLDIRSPGLGDTAMYLCATSTPSRLVGLNEQFFGPGTRLTVL.

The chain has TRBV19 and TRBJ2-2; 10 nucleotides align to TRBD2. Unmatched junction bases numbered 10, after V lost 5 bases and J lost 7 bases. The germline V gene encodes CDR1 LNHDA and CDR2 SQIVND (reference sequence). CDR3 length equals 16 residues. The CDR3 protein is CASSGVLAGAGGELFF. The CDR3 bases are TGTGCCAGTAGTGGGGTTCTAGCGGGAGCTGGCGGGGAGCTGTTTTTT.

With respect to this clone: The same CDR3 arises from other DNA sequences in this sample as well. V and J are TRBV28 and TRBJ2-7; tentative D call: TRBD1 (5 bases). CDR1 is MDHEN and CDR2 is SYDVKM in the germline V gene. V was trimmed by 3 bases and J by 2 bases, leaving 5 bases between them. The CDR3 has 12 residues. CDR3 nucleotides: TGTGCCAGCAGTTTGACAGCCTACGAGCAGTACTTC. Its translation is CASSLTAYEQYF.

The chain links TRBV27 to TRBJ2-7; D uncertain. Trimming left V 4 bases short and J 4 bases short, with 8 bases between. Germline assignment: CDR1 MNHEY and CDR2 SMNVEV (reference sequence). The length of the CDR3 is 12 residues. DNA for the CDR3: TGTGCCAGCAGTTCCCTGGGGTACGAGCAGTACTTC. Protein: CASSSLGYEQYF.